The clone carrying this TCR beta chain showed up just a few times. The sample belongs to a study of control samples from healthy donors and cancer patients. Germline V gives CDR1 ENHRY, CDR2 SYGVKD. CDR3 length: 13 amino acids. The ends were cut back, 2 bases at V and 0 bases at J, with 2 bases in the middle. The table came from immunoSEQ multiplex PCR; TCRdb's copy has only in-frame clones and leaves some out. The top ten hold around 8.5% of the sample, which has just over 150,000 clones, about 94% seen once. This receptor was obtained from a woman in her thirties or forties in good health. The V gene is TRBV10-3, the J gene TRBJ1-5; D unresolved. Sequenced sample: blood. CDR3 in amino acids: CAISEASNQPQHF. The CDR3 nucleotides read TGTGCCATCAGTGAGGCTAGCAATCAGCCCCAGCATTTT.